The rows below give T cell receptor beta chains drawn from one sample of a study of blood T cell repertoires in COVID-19. The table came from immunoSEQ multiplex PCR; TCRdb's copy has only in-frame clones and leaves some out. Seen here are 250,000 or so clones, about 87% observed once, and the top ten hold over 4%. Sequencing was carried out using PBMCs or T cells enriched from blood (not recorded which). These receptors all come from a woman aged 25 to 45 with acute COVID-19. Each CDR3 is given with its conserved first and last residue. D genes are given only for firm matches. Only some rows state a clone size, as once, few, many or a class for expanded clones.

>TRBD2|TRBV30|TRBJ2-1|NA
CAWSAGGSYNEQFF
TGTGCCTGGAGTGCGGGAGGCTCCTACAATGAGCAGTTCTTC
>TRBD2|TRBV3-1/TRBV3-2|TRBJ2-2|NA
CASSYHFVEGGPTGELFF
TGTGCCAGCAGCTATCACTTTGTCGAGGGAGGGCCTACCGGGGAGCTGTTTTTT
>NA|TRBV4-1|TRBJ1-2|NA
CASSQDTREGYGYTF
TGCGCCAGCAGCCAAGATACGAGGGAGGGCTATGGCTACACCTTC
>TRBD2|TRBV3-1/TRBV3-2|TRBJ2-5|NA
CASSQDSSGGRNTQETQYF
TGTGCCAGCAGCCAAGATTCCAGCGGGGGAAGAAACACTCAAGAGACCCAGTACTTC
>TRBD1|TRBV28|TRBJ2-2|once
CASTYRDRGLTGELFF
TGTGCCAGCACCTACCGGGACAGGGGGCTCACCGGGGAGCTGTTTTTT
>NA|TRBV5-1|TRBJ2-5|NA
CASSATGNPQETQYF
TGCGCCAGCAGTGCAACAGGGAACCCCCAAGAGACCCAGTACTTC
>NA|TRBV30|TRBJ2-5|once
CAWSPGVRETQYF
TGTGCCTGGAGCCCGGGGGTGAGAGAGACCCAGTACTTC
>NA|TRBV28|TRBJ2-1|NA
CASSLTAAGAYNEQFF
TGTGCCAGCAGTTTAACAGCGGCTGGGGCCTACAATGAGCAGTTCTTC
>NA|TRBV23-1|TRBJ2-3|NA
CASRASEPTDTQYF
TGCGCCAGCCGTGCTAGCGAGCCCACAGATACGCAGTATTTT
>NA|TRBV3-1/TRBV3-2|TRBJ1-6|few
CASSGTPNSPLHF
TGTGCCAGCAGTGGGACACCTAATTCACCCCTCCACTTT
>TRBD2|TRBV5-1|TRBJ2-1|NA
CASSFRLAGSNEQFF
TGCGCCAGCAGCTTTCGGTTAGCGGGGTCTAATGAGCAGTTCTTC
>TRBD2|TRBV30|TRBJ2-1|NA
CAWRELAGGPNEQFF
TGTGCCTGGAGGGAACTAGCGGGAGGGCCTAATGAGCAGTTCTTC
>TRBD1|TRBV7-6|TRBJ2-5|NA
CASSLGSGTGVVQTQYF
TGTGCCAGCAGCTTGGGAAGCGGGACAGGGGTAGTTCAGACCCAGTACTTC
>NA|TRBV5-6|TRBJ1-1|NA
CASKGQDAARDTEAFF
TGTGCCAGCAAGGGGCAGGATGCTGCAAGGGACACTGAAGCTTTCTTT
>TRBD1|TRBV7-9|TRBJ2-7|NA
CASSLTTGGSSYEQYF
TGTGCCAGCAGCTTAACGACAGGGGGCAGCTCCTACGAGCAGTACTTC
>NA|TRBV9|TRBJ1-1|NA
CASSGTGLRTEAFF
TGTGCCAGCAGCGGTACAGGGTTGAGGACTGAAGCTTTCTTT
>NA|TRBV5-6|TRBJ1-1|once
CASSLEGAEAFF
TGTGCCAGCAGCTTGGAAGGGGCCGAAGCTTTCTTT
>NA|TRBV6-2/TRBV6-3|TRBJ2-3|once
CASSYSSRDSTDTQYF
TGTGCCAGCAGTTACTCGAGTCGGGATAGCACAGATACGCAGTATTTT
>NA|TRBV28|TRBJ2-1|NA
CASRPEENEQFF
TGTGCCAGCAGGCCGGAGGAGAATGAGCAGTTCTTC
>TRBD1|TRBV13|TRBJ2-1|NA
CASSGAGDRGLSYNEQFF
TGTGCCAGCTCCGGGGCCGGGGACAGGGGGTTGTCCTACAATGAGCAGTTCTTC
>NA|TRBV5-1|TRBJ2-3|NA
CASSPGDSTDTQYF
TGCGCCAGCAGCCCGGGGGATAGCACAGATACGCAGTATTTT
>NA|TRBV2|TRBJ2-7|once
CASWVRGYEQYF
TGTGCCAGCTGGGTCAGGGGCTACGAGCAGTACTTC
>TRBD1|TRBV5-4|TRBJ1-6|NA
CASSFDWTGGSGNSPLHF
TGTGCCAGCAGCTTCGACTGGACAGGGGGCTCGGGAAATTCACCCCTCCACTTT
>NA|TRBV14|TRBJ2-7|NA
CASSQDQYTTYEQYF
TGTGCCAGCAGCCAAGATCAATACACGACCTACGAGCAGTACTTC
>TRBD1|TRBV29-1|TRBJ1-2|NA
CSVDTGQHYGYTF
TGCAGCGTTGATACGGGACAGCACTATGGCTACACCTTC
>TRBD1|TRBV5-1|TRBJ2-5|NA
CASSLQQGVGETQYF
TGCGCCAGCAGCCTACAGCAGGGGGTCGGGGAGACCCAGTACTTC
>TRBD1|TRBV4-1|TRBJ1-2|NA
CASSQEGGDRRHYGYTF
TGCGCCAGCAGCCAAGAAGGAGGGGACAGGCGGCACTATGGCTACACCTTC
>NA|TRBV24-1|TRBJ2-2|once
CATSDSQGTGELFF
TGTGCCACCAGTGACTCACAGGGCACCGGGGAGCTGTTTTTT
>NA|TRBV6-5|TRBJ1-3|NA
CASRPERDSGNTIYF
TGTGCCAGCAGACCCGAGAGGGACTCTGGAAACACCATATATTTT
>TRBD2|TRBV19|TRBJ2-7|NA
CASSRLAGASYEQYF
TGTGCCAGTAGTAGACTAGCGGGGGCTTCATACGAGCAGTACTTC
>NA|TRBV14|TRBJ2-7|NA
CASSPGPGEQYF
TGTGCCAGCAGCCCCGGCCCGGGCGAGCAGTACTTC
>TRBD1|TRBV6-5|TRBJ1-6|NA
CASNRDRVNSPLHF
TGTGCCAGCAACCGGGACAGGGTCAATTCACCCCTCCACTTT
>TRBD2|TRBV6-6|TRBJ2-7|NA
CASNKREGTYEQYF
TGTGCCAGCAACAAGCGGGAGGGCACCTACGAGCAGTACTTC
>NA|TRBV5-1|TRBJ2-3|NA
CASSSLSGGVDTQYF
TGCGCCAGTTCCTCGTTGAGCGGAGGGGTAGATACGCAGTATTTT
>NA|TRBV23-1|TRBJ2-7|NA
CASSLPEGLSYEQYF
TGCGCCAGCAGTCTTCCGGAGGGACTCTCCTACGAGCAGTACTTC
>TRBD1|TRBV7-6|TRBJ1-1|NA
CASSEGTDEAFF
TGTGCCAGCAGCGAGGGGACAGATGAAGCTTTCTTT
>NA|TRBV28|TRBJ1-2|NA
CASTGSRYGYTF
TGTGCCAGCACGGGTAGTCGGTATGGCTACACCTTC
>NA|TRBV29-1|TRBJ1-5|NA
CSVDLGGDQPQHF
TGCAGCGTTGATTTAGGAGGGGATCAGCCCCAGCATTTT
>NA|TRBV2|TRBJ1-6|NA
CASSDYRTNSPLHF
TGTGCCAGCAGTGATTACAGGACAAATTCACCCCTCCACTTT
>NA|TRBV13|TRBJ2-1|NA
CASSWGVDEQFF
TGTGCCAGCAGCTGGGGCGTAGATGAGCAGTTCTTC
>NA|TRBV7-2|TRBJ1-5|NA
CASSLAGGLSNQPQHF
TGTGCCAGCAGCTTAGCGGGGGGTTTAAGCAATCAGCCCCAGCATTTT
>TRBD1|TRBV7-9|TRBJ2-7|once
CASSLGQGTYEQYF
TGTGCCAGCAGCTTGGGACAGGGTACCTACGAGCAGTACTTC
>NA|TRBV19|TRBJ1-5|NA
CASVETENQPQHF
TGTGCCAGTGTCGAGACAGAAAATCAGCCCCAGCATTTT
>NA|TRBV18|TRBJ2-1|NA
CASSGQGRGSYNEQFF
TGTGCCAGCTCAGGGCAGGGTAGGGGCTCCTACAATGAGCAGTTCTTC
>NA|TRBV5-1|TRBJ2-1|NA
CASSFLVVTGSSYNEQFF
TGCGCCAGCAGCTTTTTGGTCGTGACGGGAAGCTCCTACAATGAGCAGTTCTTC